Listed below are T cell receptor beta chains from one sample, sequenced in a study of blood T cells in healthy people across ages. TCRdb ran MiXCR on the 5' RACE reads and lists one entry per CDR3 protein. The table shows about 670,000 distinct CDR3 sequences, with about 50% occurring only once. Sequenced input: blood. The source of these receptors is an elderly woman in good health. The CDR3 runs from the conserved cysteine through the conserved F or W.

v_call,j_call,cdr3_aa
TRBV6-5,TRBJ2-7,CASSRAGSFYEQYF
TRBV29-1,TRBJ1-2,CSVVEGTENYGYTF
TRBV5-4,TRBJ2-1,CASSLPGLENEQFF
TRBV7-2,TRBJ1-5,CASSLTGQLNQPQHF
TRBV5-5,TRBJ2-1,CASSLDWSSYNEQFF
TRBV3-1,TRBJ1-6,CASSQTGQDTSPLHF
TRBV28,TRBJ2-7,CASSSPGQGAYGQYF
TRBV20-1,TRBJ2-3,CSARGVNMADTQYF
TRBV12-3/TRBV12-4,TRBJ2-1,CASSQTVYNEQFF
TRBV15,TRBJ2-7,CATSRDPLYEQYF
TRBV27,TRBJ2-3,CASRHGAVRTDTQYF
TRBV29-1,TRBJ1-5,CSVGNRNQPQHF
TRBV20-1,-,CSARDPGLAGTSYEQYF
TRBV20-1,TRBJ2-1,CSATTHGTSGSEQFF
TRBV29-1,TRBJ2-5,CSVGRGQGYEQYF
TRBV29-1,TRBJ1-6,CSVDGNTINSPLHF
TRBV3-1,TRBJ2-3,CASSQERRDPTDTQYF
TRBV20-1,TRBJ1-2,CSGIRDPNYGYTF
TRBV5-1,TRBJ2-3,CACSLQGSGIDTQYF
TRBV6-1,TRBJ1-1,CASSKSRDRGPSTEAFF
TRBV19,TRBJ2-7,CASSRRQGSYEQYF
TRBV6-5,TRBJ2-7,CASSYGPTGADEQYF
TRBV20-1,TRBJ2-1,CSAMSAGPSSYNEQFF
TRBV4-1,TRBJ2-7,CASSQGSLREFTYEQYF
TRBV6-5,TRBJ2-3,CASSYVFGTSGATDTQYF
TRBV29-1,-,CSVEGQGIDNEQYF
TRBV7-2,TRBJ1-6,CASSLVLAGPPLHF
TRBV12-3/TRBV12-4,TRBJ1-1,CASSFSTEAFF
TRBV7-2,TRBJ1-3,CASSFSRGSGNTIYF
TRBV20-1,-,CSAYGGSGGSYNEQYF
TRBV5-1,TRBJ1-1,CASSPFAAGTQNTEAFF
TRBV18,TRBJ2-7,CASSPPPGLGYEQYF
TRBV11-2,TRBJ2-3,CASSPPQGPPSTDTQYF
TRBV7-9,TRBJ2-7,CASSPGTHTYEQYF
TRBV10-1,TRBJ2-5,CASSQGLVPGYF
TRBV12-3/TRBV12-4,TRBJ2-7,CASSFGSDISYEQYF
TRBV5-6,-,CASIRTGRGEQYF
TRBV21-1,TRBJ1-5,CASSKGEKDRPVYSNQPQHF
TRBV4-1,TRBJ2-1,CASSQRTSGGAGHEQFF
TRBV7-9,TRBJ1-6,CATRGGASPLHF
TRBV4-1,TRBJ2-3,CASRPGLAGSTDTQYF
TRBV7-9,TRBJ2-5,CASSAPAEETQYF
TRBV6-6,TRBJ1-1,CTSSWGSNINTEAFF
TRBV27,TRBJ1-6,CASSSPPGHNSPLHF
TRBV20-1,TRBJ1-6,CSAGAGTENSPLHF